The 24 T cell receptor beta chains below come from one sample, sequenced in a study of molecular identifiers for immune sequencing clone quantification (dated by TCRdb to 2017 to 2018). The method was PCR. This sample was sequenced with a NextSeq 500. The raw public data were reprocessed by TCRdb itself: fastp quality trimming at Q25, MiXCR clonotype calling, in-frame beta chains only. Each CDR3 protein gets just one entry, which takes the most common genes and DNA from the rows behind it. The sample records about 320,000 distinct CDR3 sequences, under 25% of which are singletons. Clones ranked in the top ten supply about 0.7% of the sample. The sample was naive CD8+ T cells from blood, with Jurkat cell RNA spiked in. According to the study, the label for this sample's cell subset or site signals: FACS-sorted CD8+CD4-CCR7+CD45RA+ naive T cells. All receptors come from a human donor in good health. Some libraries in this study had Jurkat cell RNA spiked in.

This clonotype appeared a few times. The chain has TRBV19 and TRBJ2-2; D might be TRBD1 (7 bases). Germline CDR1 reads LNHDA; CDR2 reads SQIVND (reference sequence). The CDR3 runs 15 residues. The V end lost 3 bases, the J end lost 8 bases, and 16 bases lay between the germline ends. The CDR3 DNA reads TGTGCCAGTAGTATCGGGACAGCGGGTTCTGGGGAGCTGTTTTTT. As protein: CASSIGTAGSGELFF.

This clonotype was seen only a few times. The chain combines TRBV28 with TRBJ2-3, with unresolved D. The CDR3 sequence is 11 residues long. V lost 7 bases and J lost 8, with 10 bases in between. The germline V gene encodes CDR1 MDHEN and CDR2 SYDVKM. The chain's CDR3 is CASILTGTQYF. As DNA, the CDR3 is TGTGCCAGCATCCTCACCGGTACGCAGTATTTT.

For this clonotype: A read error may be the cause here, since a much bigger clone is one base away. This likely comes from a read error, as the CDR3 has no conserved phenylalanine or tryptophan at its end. Here the CDR3 DNA reads TGTGCCAGTAGTGAACGGTCCTATGGCTACACCCTC. Amino acid sequence: CASSERSYGYTL. The chain combines TRBV19 with TRBJ1-2; D not certain. The V end lost 5 bases, the J end lost 4 bases, and 8 bases lay between the germline ends. The CDR3 contains 12 residues. Germline V gene sequence: CDR1 LNHDA, CDR2 SQIVND (reference sequence).

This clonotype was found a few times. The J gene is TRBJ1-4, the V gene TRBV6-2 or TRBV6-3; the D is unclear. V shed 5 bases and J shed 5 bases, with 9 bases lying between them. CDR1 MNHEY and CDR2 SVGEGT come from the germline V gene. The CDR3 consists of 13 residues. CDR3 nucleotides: TGTGCCAGCAGTATACCGGGAAATGAAAAACTGTTTTTT. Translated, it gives CASSIPGNEKLFF.

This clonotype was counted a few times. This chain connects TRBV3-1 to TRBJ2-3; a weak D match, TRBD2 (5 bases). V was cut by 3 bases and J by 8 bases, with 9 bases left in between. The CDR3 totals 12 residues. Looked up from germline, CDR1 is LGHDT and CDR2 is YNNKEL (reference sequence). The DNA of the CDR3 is TGTGCCAGCAGCCACGGCGGGCCTACGCAGTATTTT. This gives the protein CASSHGGPTQYF.

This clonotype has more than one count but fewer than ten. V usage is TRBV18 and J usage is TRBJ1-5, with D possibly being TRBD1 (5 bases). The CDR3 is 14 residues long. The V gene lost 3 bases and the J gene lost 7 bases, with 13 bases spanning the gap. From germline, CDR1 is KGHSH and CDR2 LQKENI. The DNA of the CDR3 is TGTGCCAGCTCACCCTTCAGGGCGGGACAGCCCCAGCATTTT. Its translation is CASSPFRAGQPQHF.

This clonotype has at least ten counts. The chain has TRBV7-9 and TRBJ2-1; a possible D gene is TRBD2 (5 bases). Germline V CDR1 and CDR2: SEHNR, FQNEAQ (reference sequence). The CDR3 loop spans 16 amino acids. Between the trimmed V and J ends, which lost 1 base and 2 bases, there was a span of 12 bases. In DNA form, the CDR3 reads TGTGCCAGCAGCTTAGTTTCGGGGAAACCCTACAATGAGCAGTTCTTC. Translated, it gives CASSLVSGKPYNEQFF. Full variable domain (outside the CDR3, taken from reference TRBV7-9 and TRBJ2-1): DTGVSQNPRHKITKRGQNVTFRCDPISEHNRLYWYRQTLGQGPEFLTYFQNEAQLEKSRLLSDRFSAERPKGSFSTLEIQRTEQGDSAMYLCASSLVSGKPYNEQFFGPGTRLTVL.

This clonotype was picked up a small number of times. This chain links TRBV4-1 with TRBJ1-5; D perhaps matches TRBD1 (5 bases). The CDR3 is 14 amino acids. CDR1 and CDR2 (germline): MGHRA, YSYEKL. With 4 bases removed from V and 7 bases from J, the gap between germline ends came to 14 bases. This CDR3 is CASSPGTTGQPQHF. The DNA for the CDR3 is TGCGCCAGCAGCCCTGGGACCACGGGGCAGCCCCAGCATTTT.

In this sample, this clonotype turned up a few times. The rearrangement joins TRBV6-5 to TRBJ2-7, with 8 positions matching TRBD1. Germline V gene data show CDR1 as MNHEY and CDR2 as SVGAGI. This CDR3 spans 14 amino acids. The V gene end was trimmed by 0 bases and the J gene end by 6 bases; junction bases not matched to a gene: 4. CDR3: CASSYSFDRGEQYF. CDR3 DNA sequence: TGTGCCAGCAGTTACTCGTTCGACAGGGGCGAGCAGTACTTC.

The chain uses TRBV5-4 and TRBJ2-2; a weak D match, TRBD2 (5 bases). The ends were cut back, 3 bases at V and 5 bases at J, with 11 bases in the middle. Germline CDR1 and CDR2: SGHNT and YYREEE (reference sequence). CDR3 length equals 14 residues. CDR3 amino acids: CASSSWERTGELFF. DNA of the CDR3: TGTGCCAGCAGCTCGTGGGAGCGAACCGGGGAGCTGTTTTTT.

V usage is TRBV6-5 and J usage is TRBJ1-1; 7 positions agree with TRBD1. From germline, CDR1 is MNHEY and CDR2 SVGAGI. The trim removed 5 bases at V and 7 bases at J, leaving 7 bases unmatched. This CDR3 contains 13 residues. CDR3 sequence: CASSPTGSFEAFF. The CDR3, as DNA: TGTGCCAGCAGTCCGACAGGGAGTTTTGAAGCTTTCTTT.

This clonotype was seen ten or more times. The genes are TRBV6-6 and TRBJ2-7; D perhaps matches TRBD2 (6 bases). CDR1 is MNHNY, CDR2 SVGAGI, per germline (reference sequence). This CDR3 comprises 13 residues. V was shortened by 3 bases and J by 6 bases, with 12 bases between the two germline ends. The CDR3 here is CASSYLAGREQYF. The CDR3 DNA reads TGTGCCAGCAGTTATCTGGCGGGACGCGAGCAGTACTTC.

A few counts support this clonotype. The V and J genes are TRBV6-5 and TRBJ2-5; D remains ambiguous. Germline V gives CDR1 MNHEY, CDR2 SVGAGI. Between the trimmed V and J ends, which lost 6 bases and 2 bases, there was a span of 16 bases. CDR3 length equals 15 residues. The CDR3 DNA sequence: TGTGCCAGCAGACCGTCCATTGCCGATCAAGAGACCCAGTACTTC. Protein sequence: CASRPSIADQETQYF.

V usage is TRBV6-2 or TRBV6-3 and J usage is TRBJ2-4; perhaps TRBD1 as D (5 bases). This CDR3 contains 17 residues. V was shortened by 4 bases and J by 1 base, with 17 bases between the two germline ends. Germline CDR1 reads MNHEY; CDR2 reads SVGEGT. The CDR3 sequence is CASSFREVLWAKNIQYF. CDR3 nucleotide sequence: TGTGCCAGCAGTTTCAGGGAAGTCCTATGGGCCAAAAACATTCAGTACTTC.

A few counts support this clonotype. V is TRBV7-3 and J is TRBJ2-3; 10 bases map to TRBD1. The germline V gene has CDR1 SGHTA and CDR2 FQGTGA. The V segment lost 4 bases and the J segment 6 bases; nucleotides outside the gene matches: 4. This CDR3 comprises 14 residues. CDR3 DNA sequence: TGTGCCAGCAGCTCGACAGGGGGCAAGGATACGCAGTATTTT. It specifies CASSSTGGKDTQYF.

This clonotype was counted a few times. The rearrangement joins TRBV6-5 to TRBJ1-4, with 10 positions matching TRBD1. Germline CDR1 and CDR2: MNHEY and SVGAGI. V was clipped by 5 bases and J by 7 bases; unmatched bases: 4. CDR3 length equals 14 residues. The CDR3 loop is CASSGDRGREKLFF. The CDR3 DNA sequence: TGTGCCAGCAGTGGGGACAGGGGACGTGAAAAACTGTTTTTT.

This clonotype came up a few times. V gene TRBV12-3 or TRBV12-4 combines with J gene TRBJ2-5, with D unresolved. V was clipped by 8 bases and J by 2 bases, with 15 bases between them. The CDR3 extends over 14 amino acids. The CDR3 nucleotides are TGTGCCAGCCAGTCGGAAGCGTTACAAGAGACCCAGTACTTC. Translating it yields CASQSEALQETQYF.

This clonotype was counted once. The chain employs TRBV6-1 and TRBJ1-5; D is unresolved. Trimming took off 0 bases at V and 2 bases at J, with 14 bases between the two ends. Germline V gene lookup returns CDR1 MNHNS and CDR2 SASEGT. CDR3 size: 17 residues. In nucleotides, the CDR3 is TGTGCCAGCAGTGAAGCTTTTGGGCGGTATGGCAATCAGCCCCAGCATTTT. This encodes CASSEAFGRYGNQPQHF.

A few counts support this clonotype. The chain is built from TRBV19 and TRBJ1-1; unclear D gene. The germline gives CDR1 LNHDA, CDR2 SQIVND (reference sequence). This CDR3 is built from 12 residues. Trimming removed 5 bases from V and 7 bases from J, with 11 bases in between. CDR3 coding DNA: TGTGCCAGTAGTTGTCACTTATGTGAAGCTTTCTTT. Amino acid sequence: CASSCHLCEAFF.

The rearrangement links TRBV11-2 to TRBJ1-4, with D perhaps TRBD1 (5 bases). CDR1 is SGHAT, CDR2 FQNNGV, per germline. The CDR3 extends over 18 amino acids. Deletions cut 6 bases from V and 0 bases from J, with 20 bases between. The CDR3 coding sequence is TGTGCCAGCAGGGTACACGGTGGGGGTCTTGCAACTAATGAAAAACTGTTTTTT. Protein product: CASRVHGGGLATNEKLFF.

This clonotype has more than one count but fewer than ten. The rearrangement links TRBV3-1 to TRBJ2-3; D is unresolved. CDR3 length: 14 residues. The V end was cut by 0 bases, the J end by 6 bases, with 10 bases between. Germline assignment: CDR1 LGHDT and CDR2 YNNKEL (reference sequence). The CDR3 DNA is TGTGCCAGCAGCCAAGAACTACTTGGGGATACGCAGTATTTT. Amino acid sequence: CASSQELLGDTQYF.

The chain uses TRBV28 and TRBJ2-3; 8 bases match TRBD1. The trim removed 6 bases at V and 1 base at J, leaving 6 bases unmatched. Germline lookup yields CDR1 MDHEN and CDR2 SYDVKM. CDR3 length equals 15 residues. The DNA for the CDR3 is TGTGCCAGCAGCCGGACAGGGATGGGCACAGATACGCAGTATTTT. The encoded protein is CASSRTGMGTDTQYF.

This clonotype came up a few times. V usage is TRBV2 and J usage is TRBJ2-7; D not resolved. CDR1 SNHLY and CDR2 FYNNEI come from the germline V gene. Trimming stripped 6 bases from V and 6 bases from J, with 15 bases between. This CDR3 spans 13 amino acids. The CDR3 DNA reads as TGTGCCAGCAGGGAGACTTCCCCAGGCGAGCAGTACTTC. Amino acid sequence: CASRETSPGEQYF.

The CDR3 reads CSARGSPGRMNTEAFF. CDR3 nucleotide sequence: TGCAGTGCTAGAGGATCCCCGGGACGGATGAACACTGAAGCTTTCTTT. V is TRBV20-1 and J is TRBJ1-1; D perhaps matches TRBD1 (5 bases). CDR3 length equals 16 residues. Between the trimmed V and J ends, which lost 1 base and 0 bases, there was a span of 15 bases. CDR1 DFQATT and CDR2 SNEGSKA come from the germline V gene (reference sequence).